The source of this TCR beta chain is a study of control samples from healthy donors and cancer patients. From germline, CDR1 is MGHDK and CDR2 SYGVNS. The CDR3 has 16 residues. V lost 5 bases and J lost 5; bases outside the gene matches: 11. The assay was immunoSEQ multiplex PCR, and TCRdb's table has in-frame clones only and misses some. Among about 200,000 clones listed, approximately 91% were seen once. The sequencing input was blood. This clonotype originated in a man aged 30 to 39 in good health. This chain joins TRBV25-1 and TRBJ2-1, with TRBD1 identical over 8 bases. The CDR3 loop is CASSMHRDRPHNEQFF. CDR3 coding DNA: TGTGCCAGCAGTATGCACCGGGACAGGCCCCACAATGAGCAGTTCTTC.